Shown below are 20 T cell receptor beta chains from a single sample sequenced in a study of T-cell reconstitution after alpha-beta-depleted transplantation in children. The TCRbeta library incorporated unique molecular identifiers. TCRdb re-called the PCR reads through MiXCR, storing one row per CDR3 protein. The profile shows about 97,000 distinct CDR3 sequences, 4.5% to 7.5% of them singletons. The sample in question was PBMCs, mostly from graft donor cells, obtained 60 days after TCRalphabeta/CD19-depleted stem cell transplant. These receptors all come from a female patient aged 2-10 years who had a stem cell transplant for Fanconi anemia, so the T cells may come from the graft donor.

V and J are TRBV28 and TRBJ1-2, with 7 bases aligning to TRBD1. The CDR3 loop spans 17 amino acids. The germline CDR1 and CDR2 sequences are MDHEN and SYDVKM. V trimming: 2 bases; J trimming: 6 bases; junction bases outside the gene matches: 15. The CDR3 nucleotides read TGTGCCAGCAGTTTAGACGATAGGGGGCTCCGGGGCGATGGCTACACCTTC. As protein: CASSLDDRGLRGDGYTF.

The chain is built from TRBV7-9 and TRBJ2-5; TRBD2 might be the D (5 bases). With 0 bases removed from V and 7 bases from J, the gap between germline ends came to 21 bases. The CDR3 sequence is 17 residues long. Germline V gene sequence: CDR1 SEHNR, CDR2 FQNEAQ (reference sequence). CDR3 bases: TGTGCCAGCAGCTTAGCGGGTTCAGGTGGGAGAACCGGGACCCAGTACTTC. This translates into CASSLAGSGGRTGTQYF.

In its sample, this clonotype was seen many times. In DNA, the CDR3 is TGTGCCAGCAGCCCTAGACTAGCCACAGATACGCAGTATTTT. Its translation is CASSPRLATDTQYF. This chain joins TRBV3-1 and TRBJ2-3; the match to TRBD2 covers 7 bases. This CDR3 region has 14 residues. Germline assignment: CDR1 LGHDT and CDR2 YNNKEL (reference sequence). With V trimmed by 4 bases and J by 2 bases, 3 bases remained unmatched.

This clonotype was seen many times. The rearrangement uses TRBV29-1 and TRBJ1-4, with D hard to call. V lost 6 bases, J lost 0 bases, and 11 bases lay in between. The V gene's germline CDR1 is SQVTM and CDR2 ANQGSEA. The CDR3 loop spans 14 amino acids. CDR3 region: CSVRLPPTNEKLFF. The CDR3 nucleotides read TGCAGCGTGAGACTCCCCCCAACTAATGAAAAACTGTTTTTT.

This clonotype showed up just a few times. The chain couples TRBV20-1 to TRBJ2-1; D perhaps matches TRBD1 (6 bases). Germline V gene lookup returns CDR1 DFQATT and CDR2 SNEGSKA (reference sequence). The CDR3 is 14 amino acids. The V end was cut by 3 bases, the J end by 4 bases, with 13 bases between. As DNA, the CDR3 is TGCAGTGCTAGTAAATGGACAGCATACAATGAGCAGTTCTTC. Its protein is CSASKWTAYNEQFF.

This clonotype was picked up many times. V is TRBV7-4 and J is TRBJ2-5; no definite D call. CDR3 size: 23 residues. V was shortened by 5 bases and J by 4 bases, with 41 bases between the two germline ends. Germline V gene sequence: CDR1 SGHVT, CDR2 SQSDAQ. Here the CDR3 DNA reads TGTGCCAGCAGCCCGATAGGTTGGCTCTCCGACGAGAGGAGATACCTTACAAGAGAGACCCAGTACTTC. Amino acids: CASSPIGWLSDERRYLTRETQYF. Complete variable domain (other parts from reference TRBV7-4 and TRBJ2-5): GAGVSQSPRYKVAKRGRDVALRCDSISGHVTLYWYRQTLGQGSEVLTYSQSDAQRDKSGRPSGRFSAERPERSVSTLKIQRTEQGDSAVYLCASSPIGWLSDERRYLTRETQYFGPGTRLLVL.

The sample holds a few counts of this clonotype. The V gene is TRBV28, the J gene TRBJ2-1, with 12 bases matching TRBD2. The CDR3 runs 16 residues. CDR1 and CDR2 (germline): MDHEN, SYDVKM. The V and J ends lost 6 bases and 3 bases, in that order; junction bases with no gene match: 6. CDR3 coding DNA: TGTGCCAGCAGCCCTAGGACTAGCGGGGACTACAATGAGCAGTTCTTC. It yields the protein CASSPRTSGDYNEQFF.

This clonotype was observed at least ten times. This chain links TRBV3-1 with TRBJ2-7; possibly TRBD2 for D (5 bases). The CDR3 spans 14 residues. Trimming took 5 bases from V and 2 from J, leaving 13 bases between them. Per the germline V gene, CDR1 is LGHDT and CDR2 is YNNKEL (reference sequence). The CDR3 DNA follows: TGTGCCAGCAGCTTCACTAGAAACACCTACGAGCAGTACTTC. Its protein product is CASSFTRNTYEQYF.

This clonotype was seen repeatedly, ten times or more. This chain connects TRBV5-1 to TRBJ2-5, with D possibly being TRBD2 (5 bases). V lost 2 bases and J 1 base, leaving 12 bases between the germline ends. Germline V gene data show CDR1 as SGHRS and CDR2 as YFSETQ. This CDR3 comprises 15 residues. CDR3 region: CASSFRTAGQETQYF. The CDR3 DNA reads TGCGCCAGCAGCTTTAGGACGGCGGGCCAAGAGACCCAGTACTTC.

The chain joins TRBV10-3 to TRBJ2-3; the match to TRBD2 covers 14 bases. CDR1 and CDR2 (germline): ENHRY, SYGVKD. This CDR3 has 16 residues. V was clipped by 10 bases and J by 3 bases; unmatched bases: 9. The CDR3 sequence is CATAQGTSGRTDTQYF. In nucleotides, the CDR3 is TGTGCCACCGCCCAAGGGACTAGCGGGAGAACAGATACGCAGTATTTT.

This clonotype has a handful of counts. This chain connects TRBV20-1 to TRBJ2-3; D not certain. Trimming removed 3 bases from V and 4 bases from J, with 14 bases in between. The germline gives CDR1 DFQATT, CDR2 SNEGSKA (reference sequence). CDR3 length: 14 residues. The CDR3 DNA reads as TGCAGTGCTAGCCCGGCGCCGGGTTCAGATACGCAGTATTTT. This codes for CSASPAPGSDTQYF.

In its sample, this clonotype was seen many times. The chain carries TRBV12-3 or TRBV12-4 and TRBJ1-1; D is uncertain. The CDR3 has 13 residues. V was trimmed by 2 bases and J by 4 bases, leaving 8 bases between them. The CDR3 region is CASSLISITEAFF. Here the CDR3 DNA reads TGTGCCAGCAGTTTAATTAGTATCACTGAAGCTTTCTTT.

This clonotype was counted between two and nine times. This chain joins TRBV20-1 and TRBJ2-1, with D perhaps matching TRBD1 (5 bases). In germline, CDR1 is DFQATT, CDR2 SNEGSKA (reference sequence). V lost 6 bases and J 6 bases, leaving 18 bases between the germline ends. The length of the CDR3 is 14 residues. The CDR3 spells CSAQVTKRGNEQFF. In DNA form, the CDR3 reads TGCAGTGCCCAGGTGACGAAAAGGGGCAATGAGCAGTTCTTC.

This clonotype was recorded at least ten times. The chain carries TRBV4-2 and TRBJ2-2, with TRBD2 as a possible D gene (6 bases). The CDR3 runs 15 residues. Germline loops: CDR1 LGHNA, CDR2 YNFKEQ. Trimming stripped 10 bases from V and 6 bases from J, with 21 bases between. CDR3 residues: CATLKDSGDPGELFF. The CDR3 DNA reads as TGTGCCACCCTCAAAGACTCGGGAGATCCCGGGGAGCTGTTTTTT.

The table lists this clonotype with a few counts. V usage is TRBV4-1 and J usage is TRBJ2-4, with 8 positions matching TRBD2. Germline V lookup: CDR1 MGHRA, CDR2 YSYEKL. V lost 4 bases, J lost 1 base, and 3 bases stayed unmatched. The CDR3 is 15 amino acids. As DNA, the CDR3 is TGCGCCAGCAGCCGTTCTAGCGGGGCCAAAAACATTCAGTACTTC. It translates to CASSRSSGAKNIQYF.

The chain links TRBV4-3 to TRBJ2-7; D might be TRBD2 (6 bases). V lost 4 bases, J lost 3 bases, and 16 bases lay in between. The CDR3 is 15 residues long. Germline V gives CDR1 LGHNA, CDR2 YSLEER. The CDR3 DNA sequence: TGCGCCAGCAGCCCCGGGCCTCCGGGGGTCTACGAGCAGTACTTC. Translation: CASSPGPPGVYEQYF.

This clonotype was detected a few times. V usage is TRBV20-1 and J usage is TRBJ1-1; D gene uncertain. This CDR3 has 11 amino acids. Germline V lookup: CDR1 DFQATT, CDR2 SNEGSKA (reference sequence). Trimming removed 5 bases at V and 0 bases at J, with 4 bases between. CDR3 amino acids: CSALMNTEAFF. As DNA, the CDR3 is TGCAGTGCTTTAATGAACACTGAAGCTTTCTTT.

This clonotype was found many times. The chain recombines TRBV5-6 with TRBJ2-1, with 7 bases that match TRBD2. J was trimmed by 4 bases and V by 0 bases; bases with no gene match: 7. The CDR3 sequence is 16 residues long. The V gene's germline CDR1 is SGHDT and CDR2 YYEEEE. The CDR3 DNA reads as TGTGCCAGCAGCTTGGGTGCAGCGGGAAAATACAATGAGCAGTTCTTC. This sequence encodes CASSLGAAGKYNEQFF.

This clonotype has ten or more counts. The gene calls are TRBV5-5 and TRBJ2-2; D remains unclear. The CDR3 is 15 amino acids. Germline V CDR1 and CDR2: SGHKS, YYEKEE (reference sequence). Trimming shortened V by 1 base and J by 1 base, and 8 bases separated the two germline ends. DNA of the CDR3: TGTGCCAGCAGCTTGCTTACTTGGAACACCGGGGAGCTGTTTTTT. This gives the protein CASSLLTWNTGELFF.

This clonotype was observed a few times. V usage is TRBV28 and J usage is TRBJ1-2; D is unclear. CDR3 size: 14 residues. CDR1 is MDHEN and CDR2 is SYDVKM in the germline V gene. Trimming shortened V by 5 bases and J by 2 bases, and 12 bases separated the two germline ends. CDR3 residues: CASSAQGLNYGYTF. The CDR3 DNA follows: TGTGCCAGCAGTGCCCAAGGCCTGAACTATGGCTACACCTTC.